This T cell receptor beta chain was retrieved from a study of OX40 agonist ivuxolimab in advanced cancers. For the study at large: Ivuxolimab, which is an agonistic anti-OX40 (CD134) antibody, was administered to the patients.

Generated by immunoSEQ multiplex PCR, the TCRdb table keeps only in-frame clones and is missing some. The data hold 70,000 or so clones, with roughly nine tenths observed a single time. CDR1 LGHNA and CDR2 YSLEER come from the germline V gene. The CDR3 has 16 residues. Unmatched junction bases numbered 3, after V lost 2 bases and J lost 3 bases. Blood specimens came from baseline, cycle 4 day 1, and cycle 7 day 1. This receptor was identified in an adult with an advanced solid tumor such as melanoma, head and neck, liver or kidney cancer. The chain couples TRBV4-3 to TRBJ2-2, with 10 bases lining up with TRBD2. The sample here was CD4+ or CD8+ T cells sorted from blood, taken in a trial of the OX40 agonist ivuxolimab. The CDR3 protein is CASSQLAGEYTGELFF. The CDR3, as DNA: TGCGCCAGCAGCCAACTAGCGGGAGAATACACCGGGGAGCTGTTTTTT.